The 8 T cell receptor beta chains below were found in one sample sequenced in a study of T cells after yellow fever vaccination. TCRdb used MiXCR to reprocess the 5' RACE reads, holding one entry per CDR3 protein. The sample has roughly 520,000 distinct CDR3 sequences, 21% seen once. The sequenced sample was PBMCs, obtained less than 25 days after the first yellow fever vaccination. These receptors were obtained from a man aged 18-30 years who received the YFV17D yellow fever vaccine.

This clonotype was observed a few times. The J gene is TRBJ2-1, the V gene TRBV9; D remains ambiguous. CDR3 length: 15 residues. The V end was cut by 4 bases, the J end by 2 bases, with 13 bases between. Germline CDR1 and CDR2: SGDLS and YYNGEE. In nucleotides, the CDR3 is TGTGCCAGCAGCCGGCAGGAAGTCCCCTACAATGAGCAGTTCTTC. Its protein product is CASSRQEVPYNEQFF.

This clonotype has only a few counts. The chain carries TRBV12-3 or TRBV12-4 and TRBJ2-1; D unclear. Trimming removed 3 bases at V and 7 bases at J, with 16 bases between. The CDR3 has 15 residues. CDR3 residues: CASSFGASVLNEQFF. DNA for the CDR3: TGTGCCAGCAGTTTTGGAGCAAGTGTCCTGAATGAGCAGTTCTTC.

The CDR3 coding sequence is TGTGCCACGGGCGGGGGGGCCATACTCGGCACCGGGGAGCTGTTTTTT. Translating gives CATGGGAILGTGELFF. The V gene is TRBV4-2, the J gene TRBJ2-2; TRBD2 matches at 9 bases. In germline, CDR1 is LGHNA, CDR2 YNFKEQ. The CDR3 has 16 amino acids. V lost 10 bases to trimming and J lost 4 bases; unmatched junction nucleotides: 13.

This chain links TRBV12-3 or TRBV12-4 with TRBJ1-5; 7 nucleotides align to TRBD1. The CDR3 spans 15 residues. V shed 7 bases and J 7 bases; nucleotides not matched to a gene: 13. The CDR3 sequence: CASTESSQGLQPQHF. The CDR3 DNA reads as TGTGCCAGCACCGAATCATCACAGGGGTTGCAGCCCCAGCATTTT.

This clonotype was picked up many times. The chain carries TRBV20-1 and TRBJ2-1; weak D call: TRBD1 (6 bases). Trimming shortened V by 6 bases and J by 5 bases, and 17 bases separated the two germline ends. Germline V lookup: CDR1 DFQATT, CDR2 SNEGSKA (reference sequence). This CDR3 is 14 amino acids long. CDR3 residues: CSADARRGNNEQFF. DNA for the CDR3: TGCAGTGCCGATGCGCGCAGGGGCAACAATGAGCAGTTCTTC.

The chain uses TRBV27 and TRBJ2-7; 9 bases are a match to TRBD2. Germline V CDR1 and CDR2: MNHEY, SMNVEV (reference sequence). V lost 4 bases to trimming and J lost 0 bases; unmatched junction nucleotides: 7. The CDR3 runs to 16 residues. CDR3 sequence reads: CASSSLGLAYSYEQYF. The CDR3 DNA reads as TGTGCCAGCAGTTCTTTGGGACTAGCTTACTCCTACGAGCAGTACTTC.

This chain connects TRBV7-3 to TRBJ1-2; maybe TRBD1 (5 bases). The length of the CDR3 is 13 residues. Trimming shortened V by 6 bases and J by 8 bases, and 16 bases separated the two germline ends. In germline, CDR1 is SGHTA, CDR2 FQGTGA. In DNA, the CDR3 is TGTGCCAGCAGTAACCCGGGGGGGGAAGGCTACACCTTC. As protein: CASSNPGGEGYTF. The variable domain in full, with the rest retrieved from reference TRBV7-3 and TRBJ1-2, is GAGVSQTPSNKVTEKGKYVELRCDPISGHTALYWYRQSLGQGPEFLIYFQGTGAADDSGLPNDRFFAVRPEGSVSTLKIQRTERGDSAVYLCASSNPGGEGYTFGSGTRLTVV.

This clonotype is judged medium-sized (0.01 to 0.1%). The gene calls are TRBV5-1 and TRBJ1-5; D is perhaps TRBD1 (5 bases). V was trimmed by 2 bases and J by 1 base, leaving 10 bases between them. CDR3 length: 15 amino acids. CDR1 SGHRS and CDR2 YFSETQ come from the germline V gene. In DNA, the CDR3 is TGCGCCAGCAGCTTTACAGGCTCGAGCAATCAGCCCCAGCATTTT. Protein product: CASSFTGSSNQPQHF. Combining the CDR3 with reference TRBV5-1 and TRBJ1-5 gives the whole variable domain KAGVTQTPRYLIKTRGQQVTLSCSPISGHRSVSWYQQTPGQGLQFLFEYFSETQRNKGNFPGRFSGRQFSNSRSEMNVSTLELGDSALYLCASSFTGSSNQPQHFGDGTRLSIL.